The 17 T cell receptor beta chains below were found in one sample sequenced in a study of chemoradiotherapy in HPV16-positive cancers. Data came from immunoSEQ multiplex PCR; TCRdb stores just in-frame clones and leaves some out. The sample includes under 15,000 clones, about 91% seen only once; the top ten take 22%. The input for sequencing was blood, taken from a patient who underwent chemoradiotherapy. The receptors stem from a human donor with HPV-associated anogenital cancer.

The gene calls are TRBV4-2 and TRBJ2-2, with a tentative D call TRBD2 (5 bases). The germline CDR1 and CDR2 sequences are LGHNA and YNFKEQ. There are 14 residues in the CDR3. V was trimmed by 4 bases and J by 6 bases, leaving 12 bases between them. The CDR3 region is CASSPMVGAGELFF. The CDR3 DNA reads as TGTGCCAGCAGCCCGATGGTCGGGGCCGGGGAGCTGTTTTTT.

The table lists this clone with a count of one. The chain employs TRBV7-3 and TRBJ2-6, with 7 bases matching TRBD1. Germline V gene sequence: CDR1 SGHTA, CDR2 FQGTGA. The V gene end was trimmed by 5 bases and the J gene end by 1 base; junction bases not matched to a gene: 8. The CDR3 has 17 amino acids. The CDR3 coding sequence is TGTGCCAGCAGCGTATCCGGGACAGCTTCTGGGGCCAACGTCCTGACTTTC. This gives the protein CASSVSGTASGANVLTF.

J is TRBJ2-6 and V is TRBV2, with D unclear. Trimming left V 4 bases short and J 3 bases short, with 7 bases between. From germline, CDR1 is SNHLY and CDR2 FYNNEI. This CDR3 contains 14 residues. As DNA, the CDR3 is TGTGCCAGCAGTGCACAAGGTGGGGCCAACGTCCTGACTTTC. The encoded protein is CASSAQGGANVLTF.

J is TRBJ1-1 and V is TRBV6-5; no clear D. The CDR3 is 15 amino acids. The germline gives CDR1 MNHEY, CDR2 SVGAGI. V was shortened by 0 bases and J by 3 bases, with 11 bases between the two germline ends. DNA for the CDR3: TGTGCCAGCAGTTACTCCCCGACACTCCACACTGAAGCTTTCTTT. Residues: CASSYSPTLHTEAFF.

This chain joins TRBV27 and TRBJ2-7, with 7 bases fitting TRBD1. The CDR3 has 13 residues. Per the germline V gene, CDR1 is MNHEY and CDR2 is SMNVEV (reference sequence). With V trimmed by 6 bases and J by 2 bases, 4 bases remained unmatched. The CDR3 coding sequence is TGTGCCAGCAGGGGGGACAGAACCTACGAGCAGTACTTC. Its translation: CASRGDRTYEQYF.

The chain uses TRBV18 and TRBJ2-3, with TRBD1 matching over 11 bases. Unmatched junction bases numbered 7, after V lost 8 bases and J lost 3 bases. There are 15 residues in the CDR3. The germline V gene has CDR1 KGHSH and CDR2 LQKENI. CDR3 nucleotide sequence: TGTGCCAGCCACAAGGACAGGGGGCAGACAGATACGCAGTATTTT. It is translated as CASHKDRGQTDTQYF.

This chain connects TRBV6-5 to TRBJ2-7, with 7 nucleotides matching TRBD2. Germline V gene data show CDR1 as MNHEY and CDR2 as SVGAGI. This CDR3 has 15 residues. Trimming at V came to 0 bases and at J to 1 base, leaving 3 bases not matched to a gene. This CDR3 reads CASSYSPSGSYEQYF. CDR3 bases: TGTGCCAGCAGTTACTCGCCTAGCGGTTCCTACGAGCAGTACTTC.

In this sample, this clone turned up a few times. The genes are TRBV4-2 and TRBJ2-7, with 7 positions matching TRBD1. This CDR3 contains 13 residues. Germline V gives CDR1 LGHNA, CDR2 YNFKEQ. V lost 3 bases and J lost 6; bases outside the gene matches: 5. This CDR3 is CASSQGTETEQYF. In DNA form, the CDR3 reads TGTGCCAGCAGCCAGGGGACAGAGACCGAGCAGTACTTC.

The chain joins TRBV7-9 to TRBJ2-5, with TRBD2 matching over 9 bases. J gave up 2 bases and V 2 bases, and 3 bases lay outside the gene matches. The germline CDR1 and CDR2 sequences are SEHNR and FQNEAQ (reference sequence). The CDR3 sequence is 15 residues long. CDR3 loop: CASSLRTSAQETQYF. The CDR3 DNA reads TGTGCCAGCAGCTTAAGGACTAGCGCGCAAGAGACCCAGTACTTC.

J is TRBJ2-7 and V is TRBV27, with a tentative D call TRBD1 (5 bases). V lost 6 bases to trimming and J lost 6 bases, with 12 bases between them. The CDR3 has 12 residues. The germline V gene has CDR1 MNHEY and CDR2 SMNVEV (reference sequence). CDR3: CASRGTGAEQYF. CDR3 DNA sequence: TGTGCCAGCAGGGGAACAGGAGCCGAGCAGTACTTC.

The chain combines TRBV27 with TRBJ1-6; D remains ambiguous. The CDR3 runs 13 residues. Germline values: CDR1 MNHEY, CDR2 SMNVEV (reference sequence). V was pared by 4 bases and J by 7 bases, with 8 bases between. CDR3 residues: CASSYLGNSPLHF. The CDR3 bases are TGTGCCAGCAGTTACCTGGGCAATTCACCCCTCCACTTT.

The chain uses TRBV4-2 and TRBJ1-3; tentative D call: TRBD1 (5 bases). Germline V CDR1 and CDR2: LGHNA, YNFKEQ. Trimming took 0 bases from V and 0 from J, leaving 15 bases between them. There are 18 residues in the CDR3. Here the CDR3 reads CASSQDSATARSGNTIYF. DNA for the CDR3: TGTGCCAGCAGCCAAGATTCCGCGACAGCGCGCTCTGGAAACACCATATATTTT.

V usage is TRBV18 and J usage is TRBJ1-3; no clear D gene. CDR1 KGHSH and CDR2 LQKENI come from the germline V gene. The CDR3 is 14 residues long. Trimming pared 3 bases from V and 1 base from J, leaving 7 bases between. The CDR3 region has the DNA TGTGCCAGCTCACCTCTCGCGTCTGGAAACACCATATATTTT. Amino acid sequence: CASSPLASGNTIYF.

V gene TRBV5-1 combines with J gene TRBJ2-3; 10 nucleotides agree with TRBD1. V shed 6 bases and J 5 bases; nucleotides not matched to a gene: 12. The CDR3 totals 16 residues. Germline CDR1 and CDR2: SGHRS and YFSETQ. This CDR3 reads CASTLGSTGGQDTQYF. CDR3 nucleotides: TGCGCCAGCACCCTGGGTTCGACAGGGGGCCAAGATACGCAGTATTTT.

The V gene is TRBV6-5, the J gene TRBJ2-4, with D hard to call. Trimming removed 4 bases at V and 0 bases at J, with 4 bases between. The CDR3 covers 13 residues. Germline V gene data show CDR1 as MNHEY and CDR2 as SVGAGI. CDR3 sequence reads: CASSSLAKNIQYF. In DNA form, the CDR3 reads TGTGCCAGCAGTTCCCTAGCCAAAAACATTCAGTACTTC.

This clone is a singleton in its sample. V gene TRBV19 combines with J gene TRBJ1-1, with a weak D call TRBD1 (6 bases). CDR1 is LNHDA and CDR2 is SQIVND in the germline V gene (reference sequence). This CDR3 is built from 14 residues. Trimming took off 3 bases at V and 3 bases at J, with 11 bases between the two ends. As DNA, the CDR3 is TGTGCCAGTAGTATTACAGGGTGGGACACTGAAGCTTTCTTT. Encoded protein: CASSITGWDTEAFF. Filled out from reference TRBV19 and TRBJ1-1, the complete variable domain reads DGGITQSPKYLFRKEGQNVTLSCEQNLNHDAMYWYRQDPGQGLRLIYYSQIVNDFQKGDIAEGYSVSREKKESFPLTVTSAQKNPTAFYLCASSITGWDTEAFFGQGTRLTVV.

The V call is TRBV28, the J call TRBJ1-4; 8 bases line up with TRBD1. CDR1 and CDR2 from the germline V gene are MDHEN and SYDVKM. Unmatched junction bases numbered 9, after V lost 7 bases and J lost 8 bases. The CDR3 is 14 residues long. CDR3 bases: TGTGCCAGCAACCACGGACAGGGAGGGGAAAAACTGTTTTTT. The encoded protein is CASNHGQGGEKLFF.